The 27 T cell receptor beta chains in this list originate from one sample, sequenced in a study of shared clonotypes between healthy human individuals. Naive CD8 cells lacked CD45RO and underwent positive selection for CCR7, leaving out terminally differentiated effector memory CD45RA+ cells. Only in-frame clones appear in the TCRdb table, and some are missing; sequencing was by immunoSEQ multiplex PCR. The table records around 1.9 million clones, roughly 91% of them present only once. Sample: naive CD8+ T cells from PBMCs. The origin of the receptors is a man younger than 30 in good health. Some clones in this sample may be carry-over from other donors' samples.

This chain links TRBV28 with TRBJ2-3; 7 bases map to TRBD1. The germline gives CDR1 MDHEN, CDR2 SYDVKM. The J segment lost 4 bases and the V segment lost 7 bases, leaving 8 bases of the junction unmatched. The CDR3 runs to 14 residues. The CDR3 bases are TGTGCCAGCATTCCGACAGGGCGAGCAGATACGCAGTATTTT. It yields the protein CASIPTGRADTQYF.

The CDR3: CASSQERDSYNEQFF. The CDR3 nucleotides are TGCGCCAGCAGCCAAGAGCGGGATTCCTACAATGAGCAGTTCTTC. The chain carries TRBV4-3 and TRBJ2-1; D possibly corresponds to TRBD2 (6 bases). CDR1 LGHNA and CDR2 YSLEER come from the germline V gene. The CDR3 is 15 amino acids. V lost 0 bases and J lost 1, with 7 bases in between.

This clone appeared once. The chain recombines TRBV7-9 with TRBJ1-2; tentative D call: TRBD1 (5 bases). This CDR3 has 15 amino acids. CDR1 is SEHNR and CDR2 is FQNEAQ in the germline V gene (reference sequence). V was clipped by 3 bases and J by 2 bases, with 13 bases between them. CDR3 coding DNA: TGTGCCAGCAGCTTGGGGGGACGCGAAAACTATGGCTACACCTTC. Its translation: CASSLGGRENYGYTF.

The chain combines TRBV5-1 with TRBJ2-7; no definite D call. The CDR3 is 13 residues long. Germline V lookup: CDR1 SGHRS, CDR2 YFSETQ. V lost 0 bases and J lost 5, with 9 bases in between. CDR3 sequence (DNA): TGCGCCAGCAGCTTGGGGGCATTCGACGAGCAGTACTTC. Amino acid sequence: CASSLGAFDEQYF.

The J gene is TRBJ2-3, the V gene TRBV14; perhaps TRBD1 as D (6 bases). Trimming took off 2 bases at V and 4 bases at J, with 13 bases between the two ends. The CDR3 is 15 residues long. Germline CDR1 SGHDN, CDR2 FVKESK. CDR3 sequence reads: CASSQFNRAADTQYF. The DNA of the CDR3 is TGTGCCAGCAGCCAATTTAACAGGGCGGCAGATACGCAGTATTTT.

The rearrangement links TRBV4-1 to TRBJ1-1; tentatively, D is TRBD1 (6 bases). In germline, CDR1 is MGHRA, CDR2 YSYEKL. The ends were cut back, 0 bases at V and 4 bases at J, with 12 bases in the middle. There are 15 residues in the CDR3. CDR3 in DNA: TGCGCCAGCAGCCAAGACCAGGGGCACTTCACTGAAGCTTTCTTT. This translates into CASSQDQGHFTEAFF.

CDR3 sequence (DNA): TGTGCCAGCGGGGCGGAGAACTCCTACGAGCAGTACTTC. Its translation is CASGAENSYEQYF. The chain uses TRBV9 and TRBJ2-7; D is possibly TRBD1 (5 bases). The CDR3 loop spans 13 amino acids. Germline V gene data show CDR1 as SGDLS and CDR2 as YYNGEE. The V end was cut by 7 bases, the J end by 0 bases, with 11 bases between.

The rearrangement joins TRBV27 to TRBJ2-1; the match to TRBD1 covers 7 bases. V lost 8 bases and J lost 7; bases outside the gene matches: 8. CDR1 is MNHEY and CDR2 is SMNVEV in the germline V gene (reference sequence). The CDR3 has 13 amino acids. The CDR3 sequence: CASFGQEINEQFF. CDR3 sequence (DNA): TGTGCCAGCTTCGGACAGGAGATAAATGAGCAGTTCTTC.

The chain recombines TRBV5-8 with TRBJ2-7; D is undetermined. This CDR3 comprises 15 residues. Trimming stripped 2 bases from V and 3 bases from J, with 15 bases between. CDR1 SGHTS and CDR2 YDEGEE come from the germline V gene. In DNA, the CDR3 is TGTGCCAGCAGCTTAACAGAAATCCGAGTCTACGAGCAGTACTTC. Encoded protein: CASSLTEIRVYEQYF.

In nucleotides, the CDR3 is TGTGCCAGCAGTTTTCTAAGCATCTTTTCAGGGGTGGGGAATCAGCCCCAGCATTTT. Its translation is CASSFLSIFSGVGNQPQHF. V gene TRBV28 combines with J gene TRBJ1-5, with TRBD1 as a possible D gene (6 bases). The CDR3 spans 19 residues. Trimming cost V 3 bases and J 4 bases, with 25 bases left between them. Germline CDR1 reads MDHEN; CDR2 reads SYDVKM.

The chain couples TRBV9 to TRBJ2-6, with a weak D call TRBD1 (5 bases). V was shortened by 3 bases and J by 1 base, with 17 bases between the two germline ends. Germline V CDR1 and CDR2: SGDLS, YYNGEE. CDR3 length: 18 residues. CDR3 in amino acids: CASSGIRGLASGANVLTF. DNA of the CDR3: TGTGCCAGCAGCGGGATTAGGGGTTTGGCTTCTGGGGCCAACGTCCTGACTTTC.

The chain joins TRBV2 to TRBJ2-7; TRBD1 matches 8 bases. The CDR3 has 20 amino acids. The V gene's germline CDR1 is SNHLY and CDR2 FYNNEI. Germline trimming cut 4 bases from V and 6 bases from J; bases unmatched to any gene: 26. The CDR3 loop is CASSVSSTKMTGATSGEQYF. For the CDR3, the DNA is TGTGCCAGCAGTGTATCCTCGACTAAGATGACAGGGGCCACGTCAGGCGAGCAGTACTTC.

This clone was seen just once. The same CDR3 can be traced to other DNA sequences in this sample. The chain recombines TRBV27 with TRBJ1-4, with unresolved D. V was clipped by 2 bases and J by 0 bases, with 4 bases between them. The germline V gene encodes CDR1 MNHEY and CDR2 SMNVEV (reference sequence). CDR3 length: 14 residues. CDR3 DNA sequence: TGTGCCAGCAGTTTAGCTTCAACTAATGAAAAACTGTTTTTT. Residues: CASSLASTNEKLFF.

The gene calls are TRBV7-8 and TRBJ2-7; tentatively, D is TRBD1 (6 bases). V lost 5 bases to trimming and J lost 2 bases, with 10 bases between them. Germline values: CDR1 SGHVS, CDR2 FQNEAQ. CDR3 length: 13 residues. The CDR3 region is CASSQDSTYEQYF. DNA of the CDR3: TGTGCCAGCAGCCAGGACAGTACCTACGAGCAGTACTTC.

This clone was seen a handful of times. J is TRBJ1-4 and V is TRBV28; D is perhaps TRBD1 (5 bases). Germline loops: CDR1 MDHEN, CDR2 SYDVKM. The CDR3 length is 11 residues. V gave up 7 bases and J gave up 14 bases, with 14 bases separating them. As DNA, the CDR3 is TGTGCCAGCACCCTGGGGGGTCAGCTGTTTTTT. This encodes CASTLGGQLFF. The full variable domain, in which reference TRBV28 and TRBJ1-4 provide the parts outside the CDR3, is DVKVTQSSRYLVKRTGEKVFLECVQDMDHENMFWYRQDPGLGLRLIYFSYDVKMKEKGDIPEGYSVSREKKERFSLILESASTNQTSMYLCASTLGGQLFFGSGTQLSVL.

The chain couples TRBV25-1 to TRBJ2-3; possibly TRBD2 for D (5 bases). The CDR3 is 12 amino acids. The V gene's germline CDR1 is MGHDK and CDR2 SYGVNS. Deletions cut 1 base from V and 14 bases from J, with 13 bases between. The DNA of the CDR3 is TGTGCCAGCAGTGAATCCGGGGATACTCGGTATTTT. Translated: CASSESGDTRYF.

Comments on this clone: Other DNA sequences from this sample encode an identical CDR3 as well. The chain employs TRBV7-9 and TRBJ2-7; no definite D call. The CDR3 has 12 residues. The V gene lost 4 bases and the J gene lost 7 bases, with 11 bases spanning the gap. The germline V gene encodes CDR1 SEHNR and CDR2 FQNEAQ (reference sequence). In DNA, the CDR3 is TGTGCCAGCAGCTCAGATCGAGGAGAGCAGTACTTC. Protein product: CASSSDRGEQYF.

The rearrangement links TRBV28 to TRBJ1-5; D is unclear. Trimming stripped 4 bases from V and 3 bases from J, with 10 bases between. Looked up from germline, CDR1 is MDHEN and CDR2 is SYDVKM. This CDR3 is 14 amino acids long. CDR3 bases: TGTGCCAGCAGTTCCCCGGCGGCCAATCAGCCCCAGCATTTT. Translated, it gives CASSSPAANQPQHF.

This clone was recorded only once. The chain joins TRBV7-8 to TRBJ1-5, with 7 bases matching TRBD1. CDR3 length: 14 residues. Germline lookup yields CDR1 SGHVS and CDR2 FQNEAQ. The V segment lost 3 bases and the J segment 3 bases; nucleotides outside the gene matches: 2. Written as DNA, the CDR3 is TGTGCCAGCAGCTTGGACAGGTTCAATCAGCCCCAGCATTTT. It is translated as CASSLDRFNQPQHF. The full variable domain, with the rest looked up from reference TRBV7-8 and TRBJ1-5, is GAGVSQSPRYKVAKRGQDVALRCDPISGHVSLFWYQQALGQGPEFLTYFQNEAQLDKSGLPSDRFFAERPEGSVSTLKIQRTQQEDSAVYLCASSLDRFNQPQHFGDGTRLSIL.

The chain joins TRBV5-1 to TRBJ1-1; D gene uncertain. The V end lost 0 bases, the J end lost 7 bases, and 4 bases lay between the germline ends. The CDR3 extends over 11 amino acids. The germline V gene has CDR1 SGHRS and CDR2 YFSETQ. The CDR3 DNA sequence: TGCGCCAGCAGCTTGGAGGGTGAAGCTTTCTTT. Translated: CASSLEGEAFF.

The rearrangement links TRBV5-1 to TRBJ2-1; 13 positions match TRBD2. This CDR3 contains 18 residues. The trim removed 4 bases at V and 7 bases at J, leaving 14 bases unmatched. Germline lookup yields CDR1 SGHRS and CDR2 YFSETQ. This chain's CDR3 is CASSPRILLAGGVNEQFF. CDR3 in DNA: TGCGCCAGCAGCCCGAGAATTTTACTAGCGGGAGGGGTGAATGAGCAGTTCTTC.

The chain combines TRBV28 with TRBJ1-2; the D is unclear. Trimming stripped 10 bases from V and 1 base from J, with 16 bases between. The CDR3 spans 14 residues. Germline V gene data show CDR1 as MDHEN and CDR2 as SYDVKM. CDR3 in DNA: TGTGCCATACAAAACAAAATTTTTAACTATGGCTACACCTTC. Residues: CAIQNKIFNYGYTF.

The genes are TRBV5-8 and TRBJ2-1; D is perhaps TRBD1 (6 bases). The CDR3 is made up of 13 amino acids. Germline V CDR1 and CDR2: SGHTS, YDEGEE. V gave up 8 bases and J gave up 8 bases, with 17 bases separating them. The CDR3 sequence: CARPGQKRDEQFF. CDR3 bases: TGTGCCAGGCCGGGACAAAAACGGGATGAGCAGTTCTTC.

On this clone: Other DNA sequences in the same sample also yield this CDR3. The chain has TRBV28 and TRBJ2-3; no clear D. Per the germline V gene, CDR1 is MDHEN and CDR2 is SYDVKM. The CDR3 is made up of 12 amino acids. V was clipped by 6 bases and J by 2 bases, with 6 bases between them. The DNA for the CDR3 is TGTGCCAGCAGCCCCAACACAGATACGCAGTATTTT. The encoded protein is CASSPNTDTQYF.

The chain uses TRBV29-1 and TRBJ2-1; TRBD2 aligns across 8 bases. Germline assignment: CDR1 SQVTM and CDR2 ANQGSEA. The length of the CDR3 is 16 residues. The V segment lost 1 base and the J segment 4 bases; nucleotides outside the gene matches: 9. CDR3 nucleotides: TGCAGCGTTGAAGGACTAGCGACAAGTGGGTACAATGAGCAGTTCTTC. Its translation is CSVEGLATSGYNEQFF.

The genes are TRBV27 and TRBJ1-2, with TRBD1 matching 7 bases. V was pared by 4 bases and J by 4 bases, with 9 bases of the junction left unmatched. This CDR3 has 15 amino acids. CDR1 and CDR2 from the germline V gene are MNHEY and SMNVEV (reference sequence). Written as DNA, the CDR3 is TGTGCCAGCAGTTCCTCCCAGGGGGGTTTCTATGGCTACACCTTC. This gives the protein CASSSSQGGFYGYTF.

This clone was found once. The rearrangement joins TRBV7-8 to TRBJ2-1; the match to TRBD2 covers 9 bases. With 0 bases clipped from V and 3 bases from J, the junction kept 6 bases outside the gene matches. Germline V CDR1 and CDR2: SGHVS, FQNEAQ. The CDR3 extends over 17 amino acids. CDR3 bases: TGTGCCAGCAGCTTAGCGCGTACTAGCGGGTTCTACAATGAGCAGTTCTTC. This encodes CASSLARTSGFYNEQFF.